This entry concerns a single TCR beta chain. Its antigen is still unknown. Researchers picked out CD4+ and CD8+ T cells from PBMCs by sorting. The data are from a study of CD8+ T cells in alopecia areata. Overall study context: Each day, treated patients took oral tofacitinib twice, at 5 to 10 mg per dose.

Study-wide results and caveats: Greater clonality was observed in lesional scalp samples, especially alopecia totalis/universalis, versus normal scalp. Alphabeta T cells residing in normal skin are also sequenced in scalp samples.

Sequencing relied on a cDNA template that was reverse transcribed from extracted RNA. Assay used: immunoSEQ multiplex PCR; TCRdb lists only in-frame clones, some missing. The table includes approximately 180,000 clones, about 63% detected once. This CDR3 spans 13 amino acids. The V end was cut by 4 bases, the J end by 1 base, with 10 bases between. Germline V gene sequence: CDR1 SQVTM, CDR2 ANQGSEA. The chain joins TRBV29-1 to TRBJ2-5; the D gene is possibly TRBD1 (5 bases). The input for sequencing was CD4+ T cells sorted from blood, taken at week 0. The TCR comes from a human donor with alopecia areata. CDR3 loop: CSVGQTPQETQYF. As DNA, the CDR3 is TGCAGCGTTGGACAGACTCCCCAAGAGACCCAGTACTTC.